This entry lists 29 T cell receptor beta chains sequenced from one sample in a study of vaccination effects on CD4 cells after COVID-19. These receptors' targets are unknown. Sequencing used immunoSEQ multiplex PCR; TCRdb keeps in-frame clones, though not all of them. The sample lists some 35,000 clones, around 72% seen once, with about 18% in the top ten. Expansion of antigen-specific CD4+ T cells with viral peptide pools was carried out by the ViraFEST assay before sequencing. Subsequent to roughly 10 days of culture, CD4+ T cells were isolated. Confirmation by PCR established that the person had SARS-CoV-2 infection between March and December 2020. The input for sequencing was CD4+ T cells from PBMCs cultured with HCoV-NL63 spike peptides, taken before COVID-19 vaccination. Receptors were obtained from a human donor who had a prior SARS-CoV-2 infection.

The V gene is TRBV11-2, the J gene TRBJ1-4; tentatively, D is TRBD1 (6 bases). CDR1 SGHAT and CDR2 FQNNGV come from the germline V gene. Between the trimmed V and J ends, which lost 2 bases and 1 base, there was a span of 8 bases. The CDR3 runs to 15 residues. The CDR3 nucleotides are TGTGCCAGCAGCTTATGGGGGCAAACTAATGAAAAACTGTTTTTT. Translating gives CASSLWGQTNEKLFF.

This clone was seen only once. V and J are TRBV12-3 or TRBV12-4 and TRBJ1-1, with D tentatively TRBD1 (6 bases). The CDR3 contains 13 residues. Trimming cost V 6 bases and J 0 bases, with 8 bases left between them. The CDR3 spells CASRRDMNTEAFF. CDR3 sequence (DNA): TGTGCCAGCAGGAGGGACATGAACACTGAAGCTTTCTTT.

This chain connects TRBV18 to TRBJ2-7; 11 bases are a match to TRBD1. J was trimmed by 7 bases and V by 3 bases; bases with no gene match: 8. The CDR3 contains 15 residues. The V gene's germline CDR1 is KGHSH and CDR2 LQKENI. The CDR3 sequence: CASSPRTGGAGEQYF. The CDR3 coding sequence is TGTGCCAGCTCACCGCGGACAGGGGGCGCGGGGGAGCAGTACTTC.

V usage is TRBV5-4 and J usage is TRBJ2-5; 7 positions match TRBD2. The CDR3 loop spans 14 amino acids. CDR1 is SGHNT, CDR2 YYREEE, per germline (reference sequence). V trimming: 3 bases; J trimming: 2 bases; junction bases outside the gene matches: 4. The CDR3 DNA reads TGTGCCAGCAGCTGGAGGGACTATCAAGAGACCCAGTACTTC. Translation: CASSWRDYQETQYF.

The chain joins TRBV2 to TRBJ2-5, with D possibly being TRBD1 or TRBD2 (5 bases each). The CDR3 runs to 15 residues. CDR1 is SNHLY, CDR2 FYNNEI, per germline. Trimming shortened V by 4 bases and J by 5 bases, and 17 bases separated the two germline ends. As DNA, the CDR3 is TGTGCCAGCAGTGCCACTACTCGAGGGGCGGAGACCCAGTACTTC. Translating it yields CASSATTRGAETQYF.

This chain links TRBV6-2 or TRBV6-3 with TRBJ2-1, with 8 nucleotides matching TRBD2. Germline V gives CDR1 MNHEY, CDR2 SVGEGT. This CDR3 has 16 amino acids. J gave up 8 bases and V 5 bases, and 14 bases lay outside the gene matches. The CDR3 loop reads CASSPRPHGRVDEQFF. The CDR3, as DNA: TGTGCCAGCAGTCCACGCCCTCACGGGAGGGTGGATGAGCAGTTCTTC.

The chain has TRBV11-3 and TRBJ2-4; tentatively, D is TRBD1 or TRBD2 (5 bases each). Germline loops: CDR1 SGHNT, CDR2 YENEEA. CDR3 length equals 16 residues. V was pared by 5 bases and J by 1 base, with 15 bases between. The CDR3 loop is CASSVGRGRAKNIQYF. The CDR3 coding sequence is TGTGCCAGCAGCGTGGGACGCGGCAGGGCCAAAAACATTCAGTACTTC.

This clone has just a few counts. The J gene is TRBJ2-3, the V gene TRBV4-3, with D perhaps TRBD2 (6 bases). The CDR3 totals 15 residues. V was trimmed by 4 bases and J by 4 bases, leaving 15 bases between them. CDR1 and CDR2 from the germline V gene are LGHNA and YSLEER. CDR3 protein: CASSPRQGGADTQYF. The CDR3 DNA reads as TGCGCCAGCAGCCCCCGGCAGGGCGGGGCAGATACGCAGTATTTT.

The rearrangement joins TRBV6-5 to TRBJ1-2, with D unclear. The V end was cut by 6 bases, the J end by 8 bases, with 16 bases between. The germline CDR1 and CDR2 sequences are MNHEY and SVGAGI. This CDR3 spans 13 amino acids. DNA of the CDR3: TGTGCCAGCAGGCCCCACACTTATTGGGGCTACACCTTC. Amino acid sequence: CASRPHTYWGYTF.

The V call is TRBV4-2, the J call TRBJ2-3; D call uncertain. This CDR3 region has 15 residues. V was clipped by 0 bases and J by 2 bases, with 9 bases between them. The germline V gene has CDR1 LGHNA and CDR2 YNFKEQ. This chain's CDR3 is CASSQEHDFTDTQYF. Here the CDR3 DNA reads TGTGCCAGCAGCCAAGAGCACGACTTCACAGATACGCAGTATTTT.

The rearrangement links TRBV3-1 (or the pseudogene TRBV3-2) to TRBJ2-3, with 9 bases aligning to TRBD1. Germline trimming cut 0 bases from V and 11 bases from J; bases unmatched to any gene: 6. Germline V gene sequence: CDR1 LGHDT, CDR2 YNNKEL (reference sequence). This CDR3 region has 14 residues. The DNA of the CDR3 is TGTGCCAGCAGCCAAGATGGGACAGGGTCCCGGCAGTATTTT. It encodes CASSQDGTGSRQYF.

The chain links TRBV2 to TRBJ1-6; 8 bases agree with TRBD1. This CDR3 region has 13 residues. Germline loops: CDR1 SNHLY, CDR2 FYNNEI. V was pared by 7 bases and J by 13 bases, with 9 bases of the junction left unmatched. The CDR3 sequence: CASNRQGTLPLHF. DNA for the CDR3: TGTGCCAGCAACAGACAGGGGACGCTTCCCCTCCACTTT.

The chain uses TRBV7-2 and TRBJ2-2; D is unclear. The germline V gene encodes CDR1 SGHTA and CDR2 FQGNSA. The germline V and J ends were trimmed by 1 base and 0 bases, with 9 bases remaining between them. This CDR3 is 16 amino acids long. CDR3 sequence (DNA): TGTGCCAGCAGCTTAGAACTAATAACGAACACCGGGGAGCTGTTTTTT. Protein product: CASSLELITNTGELFF.

The chain recombines TRBV3-1 (or the pseudogene TRBV3-2) with TRBJ2-3; 15 bases agree with TRBD2. V gave up 2 bases and J gave up 0 bases; unmatched junction bases: 9. Germline assignment: CDR1 LGHDT and CDR2 YNNKEL (reference sequence). The CDR3 consists of 20 residues. In DNA, the CDR3 is TGTGCCAGCAGCCAACTCCTGGGACTAGCGGGGGGAATTAGCACAGATACGCAGTATTTT. It is translated as CASSQLLGLAGGISTDTQYF.

The chain has TRBV6-6 and TRBJ2-7; possibly TRBD1 or TRBD2 for D (5 bases each). CDR3 length: 15 residues. From germline, CDR1 is MNHNY and CDR2 SVGAGI (reference sequence). Trimming took off 6 bases at V and 12 bases at J, with 27 bases between the two ends. The CDR3 DNA is TGTGCCAGCAGACGGATTGCAGGGAGCGAGAGTAGGGCGTACTTC. It codes for CASRRIAGSESRAYF.

V is TRBV6-7 and J is TRBJ1-2; a possible D gene is TRBD1 (5 bases). TRBV6-7 is known as an ORF, though its function is uncertain. The CDR3 consists of 16 residues. Trimming stripped 8 bases from V and 3 bases from J, with 22 bases between. CDR3 coding DNA: TGTGCCAGCCAAAATCTCCAGGGTTGTGGAGACTATGGCTACACCTTC. This sequence encodes CASQNLQGCGDYGYTF.

This clone was seen only once. The chain carries TRBV7-9 and TRBJ2-3; D not resolved. The V end lost 2 bases, the J end lost 3 bases, and 0 bases lay between the germline ends. The CDR3 loop spans 11 amino acids. Germline loops: CDR1 SEHNR, CDR2 FQNEAQ (reference sequence). The CDR3 DNA reads TGTGCCAGCAGCTTAACAGATACGCAGTATTTT. It translates to CASSLTDTQYF.

The chain recombines TRBV6-2 or TRBV6-3 with TRBJ2-3, with D possibly matching TRBD2 (6 bases). The germline gives CDR1 MNHEY, CDR2 SVGEGT. V shed 4 bases and J shed 12 bases, with 23 bases lying between them. The CDR3 totals 15 residues. The CDR3 reads CASSSRAGTSYFQYF. In nucleotides, the CDR3 is TGTGCCAGCAGTTCTCGAGCGGGCACGTCTTACTTCCAGTATTTT.

There are a few counts of this clone. The genes are TRBV7-9 and TRBJ2-2, with 10 bases matching TRBD2. This CDR3 contains 19 residues. The trim removed 2 bases at V and 5 bases at J, leaving 14 bases unmatched. CDR1 and CDR2 (germline): SEHNR, FQNEAQ (reference sequence). Written as DNA, the CDR3 is TGTGCCAGCAGCTTATTCTCCTTTAGAGCTAGCGGGAGTACCGGGGAGCTGTTTTTT. Translating it yields CASSLFSFRASGSTGELFF.

The V call is TRBV9, the J call TRBJ2-1; weak D call: TRBD1 (5 bases). Per germline, CDR1 SGDLS and CDR2 YYNGEE. V gave up 4 bases and J gave up 10 bases, with 24 bases separating them. CDR3 size: 16 residues. This CDR3 is CASSRYLDPGTGEQFF. CDR3 coding DNA: TGTGCCAGCAGCCGATATTTAGACCCGGGCACAGGAGAGCAGTTCTTC.

The rearrangement uses TRBV5-1 and TRBJ1-4, with 8 bases identical to TRBD1. The V gene's germline CDR1 is SGHRS and CDR2 YFSETQ. Trimming cost V 4 bases and J 0 bases; bases outside gene matches: 8. The CDR3 consists of 17 residues. The CDR3 region is CASSRGQGLATNEKLFF. The CDR3 bases are TGCGCCAGCAGCCGCGGACAGGGCCTTGCAACTAATGAAAAACTGTTTTTT.

The count of this clone is one. In nucleotides, the CDR3 is TGTGCCAGCAGCTTGTCCTGGACAGGGGGACTCTACGAGCAGTACTTC. This translates into CASSLSWTGGLYEQYF. This chain joins TRBV5-5 and TRBJ2-7, with 10 bases that match TRBD1. Losses at the gene ends were 1 base for V and 3 bases for J; bases not matched to a gene: 7. Germline V gene lookup returns CDR1 SGHKS and CDR2 YYEKEE (reference sequence). The length of the CDR3 is 16 residues.

The rearrangement joins TRBV5-1 to TRBJ1-2, with D possibly TRBD1 on 6 matching bases. V was clipped by 0 bases and J by 6 bases, with 12 bases between them. The CDR3 is 14 residues long. From germline, CDR1 is SGHRS and CDR2 YFSETQ. CDR3 DNA sequence: TGCGCCAGCAGCTTGGGGCAGGGGATGAATGGCTACACCTTC. The encoded protein is CASSLGQGMNGYTF.

The J gene is TRBJ2-7, the V gene TRBV9; TRBD2 might be the D (5 bases). Germline lookup yields CDR1 SGDLS and CDR2 YYNGEE. The germline V and J ends were trimmed by 3 bases and 5 bases, with 12 bases remaining between them. The CDR3 consists of 13 residues. The CDR3 reads CASSAGPGNEQYF. The CDR3 DNA sequence: TGTGCCAGCAGCGCGGGTCCGGGGAACGAGCAGTACTTC.

CDR3 region: CASSLVAGGPGDTQYF. The CDR3 coding sequence is TGTGCCAGCAGCTTAGTGGCGGGAGGGCCCGGAGATACGCAGTATTTT. V and J are TRBV7-2 and TRBJ2-3; 9 bases match TRBD2. V shed 1 base, J shed 5 bases, and the junction held 7 bases outside the gene matches. The CDR3 is 16 amino acids. CDR1 and CDR2 from the germline V gene are SGHTA and FQGNSA.

V is TRBV4-1 and J is TRBJ2-1; 8 nucleotides match TRBD2. Germline CDR1 is MGHRA and CDR2 is YSYEKL. The CDR3 extends over 17 amino acids. V lost 4 bases to trimming and J lost 6 bases; unmatched junction nucleotides: 14. Here the CDR3 reads CASSREGSSGTFNEQFF. CDR3 DNA sequence: TGCGCCAGCAGCCGCGAAGGTAGTAGCGGGACCTTCAATGAGCAGTTCTTC.

This chain links TRBV9 with TRBJ1-5, with D tentatively TRBD1 (5 bases). From germline, CDR1 is SGDLS and CDR2 YYNGEE. V lost 3 bases, J lost 6 bases, and 10 bases lay in between. CDR3 length: 13 amino acids. In DNA form, the CDR3 reads TGTGCCAGCAGCGGGTCAGGGTTTCAGCCCCAGCATTTT. Residues: CASSGSGFQPQHF.

This clone was observed a handful of times. The chain carries TRBV5-4 and TRBJ1-1; 9 bases align to TRBD1. Germline V lookup: CDR1 SGHNT, CDR2 YYREEE (reference sequence). The CDR3 contains 17 residues. V was pared by 2 bases and J by 3 bases, with 11 bases of the junction left unmatched. The CDR3 DNA follows: TGTGCCAGCAGCTTCCTATTAACAGGGGGCCCGGACACTGAAGCTTTCTTT. It codes for CASSFLLTGGPDTEAFF.

The chain carries TRBV30 and TRBJ1-2; the D is unclear. This CDR3 is 12 amino acids long. V was shortened by 0 bases and J by 8 bases, with 10 bases between the two germline ends. The V gene's germline CDR1 is GTSNPN and CDR2 SVGIG (reference sequence). CDR3 region: CAWSVIRSGYTF. In DNA, the CDR3 is TGTGCCTGGAGTGTAATCAGAAGCGGCTACACCTTC.